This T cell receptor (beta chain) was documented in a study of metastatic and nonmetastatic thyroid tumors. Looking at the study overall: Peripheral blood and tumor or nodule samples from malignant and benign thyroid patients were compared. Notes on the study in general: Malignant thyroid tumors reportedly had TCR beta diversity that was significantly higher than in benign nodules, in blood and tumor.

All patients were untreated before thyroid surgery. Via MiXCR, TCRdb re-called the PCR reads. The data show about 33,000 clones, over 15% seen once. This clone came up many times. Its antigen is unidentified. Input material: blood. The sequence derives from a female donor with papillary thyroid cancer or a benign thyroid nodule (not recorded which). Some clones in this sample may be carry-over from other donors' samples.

As DNA, the CDR3 is TGCAGTGCTTGGGACAGAATGAATTCACCCCTCCACTTT. This translates into CSAWDRMNSPLHF. The rearrangement uses TRBV20-1 and TRBJ1-6, with 7 bases that match TRBD1. Trimming took 5 bases from V and 7 from J; bases not matched to a gene: 5. Per germline, CDR1 DFQATT and CDR2 SNEGSKA (reference sequence). This CDR3 comprises 13 residues.